The sequence of this TCR beta chain was determined in a study of control samples from healthy donors and cancer patients (dated by TCRdb to about 2020). The library was produced with the immunoSEQ multiplex PCR assay. TCRdb mirrors the immuneACCESS table, restricted to in-frame sequences. Some clones are absent from its copies; in checked studies, under half trace to an unresolved V gene, and the reason for the others is unknown. The sample table shows about 120,000 clones, and approximately 91% are seen once. 7.8% of the sample goes to the ten largest clones. The germline V gene (reference sequence) specifies PRHDT as CDR1 and FYEKMQ as CDR2. From the cysteine up to the phenylalanine, the CDR3 has a length of 16 residues. Here the CDR3 DNA is all that survives: 48 bases in frame from base 1. V and J are truncated by 1 base and 0 bases respectively, leaving an intervening sequence of 10 bases. To note about this clone: Its antigen is unknown. Per-nucleotide qualities are absent, and no much larger clonotype sits a single base away.

The chain uses TRBV13 and TRBJ2-1; the D gene cannot be named for sure. The sequenced material came from blood. The sequence was obtained from a woman younger than 35 in good health. At the DNA level, the sequence is TGTGCCAGCAGCTTAGCCGGCCAGAGCTCCTACAATGAGCAGTTCTTC. It translates as CASSLAGQSSYNEQFF.